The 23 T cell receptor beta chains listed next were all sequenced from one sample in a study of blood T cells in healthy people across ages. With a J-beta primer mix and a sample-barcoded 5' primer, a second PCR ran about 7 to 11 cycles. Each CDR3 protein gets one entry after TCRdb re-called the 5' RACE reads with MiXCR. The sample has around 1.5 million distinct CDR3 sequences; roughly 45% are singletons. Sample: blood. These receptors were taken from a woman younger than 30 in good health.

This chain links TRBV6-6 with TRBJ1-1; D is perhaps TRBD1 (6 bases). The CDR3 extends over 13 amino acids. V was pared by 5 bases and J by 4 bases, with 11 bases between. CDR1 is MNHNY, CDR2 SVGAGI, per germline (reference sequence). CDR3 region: CASSDGGATEAFF. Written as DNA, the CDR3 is TGTGCCAGCAGTGACGGGGGGGCCACTGAAGCTTTCTTT.

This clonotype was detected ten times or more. CDR3 amino acids: CAISEFSGSPYEQYF. Written as DNA, the CDR3 is TGTGCCATCAGTGAGTTTAGCGGGAGCCCCTACGAGCAGTACTTC. The rearrangement uses TRBV10-3 and TRBJ2-7; 9 bases map to TRBD2. Unmatched junction bases numbered 3, after V lost 1 base and J lost 2 bases. Germline lookup yields CDR1 ENHRY and CDR2 SYGVKD. The CDR3 is 15 amino acids.

The chain's CDR3 is CASSGPVRTSGGSSYEQYF. The CDR3 coding sequence is TGTGCCAGCAGCGGACCCGTAAGGACTAGCGGGGGGAGCTCCTACGAGCAGTACTTC. The chain carries TRBV7-9 and TRBJ2-7; 14 positions match TRBD2. This CDR3 is built from 19 residues. The junction had 12 bases not matched to a gene; V was cut back by 5 bases and J by 0 bases. CDR1 is SEHNR, CDR2 FQNEAQ, per germline (reference sequence).

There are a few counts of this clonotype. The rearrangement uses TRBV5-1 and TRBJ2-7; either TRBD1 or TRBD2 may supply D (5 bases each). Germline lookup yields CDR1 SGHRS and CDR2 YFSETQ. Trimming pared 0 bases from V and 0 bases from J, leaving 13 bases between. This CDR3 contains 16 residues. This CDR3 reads CASSLVGAVSSYEQYF. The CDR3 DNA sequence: TGCGCCAGCAGCTTGGTCGGGGCAGTTAGCTCCTACGAGCAGTACTTC.

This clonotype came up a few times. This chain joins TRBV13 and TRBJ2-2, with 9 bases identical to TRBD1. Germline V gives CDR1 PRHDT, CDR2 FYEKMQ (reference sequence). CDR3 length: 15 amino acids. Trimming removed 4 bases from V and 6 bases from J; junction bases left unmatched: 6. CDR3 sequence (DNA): TGTGCCAGCAGCTCTAGGACAGGGGTAGCCGGGGAGCTGTTTTTT. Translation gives CASSSRTGVAGELFF.

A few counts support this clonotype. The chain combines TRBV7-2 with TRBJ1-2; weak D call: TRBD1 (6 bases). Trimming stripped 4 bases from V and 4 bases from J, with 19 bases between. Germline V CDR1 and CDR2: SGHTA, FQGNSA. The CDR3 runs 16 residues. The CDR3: CASSSSPGAMGYGYTF. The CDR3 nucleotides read TGTGCCAGCAGCTCGTCCCCGGGGGCTATGGGCTATGGCTACACCTTC.

The CDR3: CASSQVQRLRDTQYF. The CDR3 DNA reads as TGTGCCAGCAGCCAAGTCCAGCGTCTCAGGGATACGCAGTATTTT. The chain employs TRBV14 and TRBJ2-3; D not resolved. Germline lookup yields CDR1 SGHDN and CDR2 FVKESK. The germline V and J ends were trimmed by 1 base and 6 bases, with 14 bases remaining between them. The CDR3 runs 15 residues.

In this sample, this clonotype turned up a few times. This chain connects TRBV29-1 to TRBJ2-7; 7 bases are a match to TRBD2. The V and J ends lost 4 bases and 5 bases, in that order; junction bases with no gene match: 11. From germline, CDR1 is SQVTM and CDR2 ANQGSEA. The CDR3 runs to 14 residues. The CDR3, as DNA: TGCAGCGTTGCCCACAAACTAGCGACCCACGAGCAGTACTTC. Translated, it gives CSVAHKLATHEQYF.

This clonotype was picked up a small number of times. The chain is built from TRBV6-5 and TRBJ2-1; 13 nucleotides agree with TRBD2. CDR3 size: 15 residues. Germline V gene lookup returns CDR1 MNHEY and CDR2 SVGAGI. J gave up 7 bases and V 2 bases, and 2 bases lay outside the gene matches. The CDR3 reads CASSYTSGRGNEQFF. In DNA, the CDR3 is TGTGCCAGCAGTTACACTAGCGGGAGGGGTAATGAGCAGTTCTTC.

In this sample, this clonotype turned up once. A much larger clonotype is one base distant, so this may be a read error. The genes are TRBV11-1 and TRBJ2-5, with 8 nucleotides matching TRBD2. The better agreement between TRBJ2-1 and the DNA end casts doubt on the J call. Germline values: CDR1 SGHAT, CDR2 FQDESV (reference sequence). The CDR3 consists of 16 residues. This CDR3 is CASSLTAGGTQETQFF. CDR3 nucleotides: TGTGCCAGCAGCTTAACGGCGGGGGGAACCCAAGAGACCCAGTTCTTC.

CDR3 residues: CASSFSGTVSSYEQYF. The CDR3 bases are TGCGCCAGCAGCTTCTCCGGGACAGTTAGCTCCTACGAGCAGTACTTC. The chain joins TRBV5-1 to TRBJ2-7; TRBD1 matches 7 bases. CDR3 length: 16 residues. Per germline, CDR1 SGHRS and CDR2 YFSETQ. V dropped 2 bases and J dropped 0; count of bases not matched to a gene: 8.

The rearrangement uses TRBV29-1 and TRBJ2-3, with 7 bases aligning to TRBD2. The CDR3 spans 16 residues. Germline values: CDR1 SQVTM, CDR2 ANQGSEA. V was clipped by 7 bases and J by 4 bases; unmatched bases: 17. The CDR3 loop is CSAGGIVQRDPDTQYF. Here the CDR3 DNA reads TGCAGCGCGGGAGGCATAGTACAGCGGGACCCAGATACGCAGTATTTT.

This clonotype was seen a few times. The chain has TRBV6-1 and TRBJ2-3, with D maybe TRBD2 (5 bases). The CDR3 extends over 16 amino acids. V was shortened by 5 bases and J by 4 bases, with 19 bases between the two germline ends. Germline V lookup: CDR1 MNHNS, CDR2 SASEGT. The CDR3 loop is CASSRTHPGGSDTQYF. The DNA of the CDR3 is TGTGCCAGCAGTCGAACGCACCCCGGAGGATCAGATACGCAGTATTTT.

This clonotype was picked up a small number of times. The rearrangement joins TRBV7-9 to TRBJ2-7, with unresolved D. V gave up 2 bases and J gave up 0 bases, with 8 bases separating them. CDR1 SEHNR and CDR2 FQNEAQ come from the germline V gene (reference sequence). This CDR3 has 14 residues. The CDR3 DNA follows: TGTGCCAGCAGCTTAAGGGAACTCTCCTACGAGCAGTACTTC. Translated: CASSLRELSYEQYF.

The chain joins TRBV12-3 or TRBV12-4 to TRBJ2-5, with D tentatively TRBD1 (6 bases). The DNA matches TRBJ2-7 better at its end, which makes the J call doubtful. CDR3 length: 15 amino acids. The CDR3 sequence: CASSWGLQGDYEQYF. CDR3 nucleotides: TGTGCCAGCAGTTGGGGTCTACAGGGAGACTACGAGCAGTACTTC.

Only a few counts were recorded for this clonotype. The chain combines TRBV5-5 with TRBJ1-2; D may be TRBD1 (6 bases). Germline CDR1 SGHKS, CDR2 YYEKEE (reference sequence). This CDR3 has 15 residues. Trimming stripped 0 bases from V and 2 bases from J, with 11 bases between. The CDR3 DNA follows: TGTGCCAGCAGCTTGGTGCCAGGGGAGAACTATGGCTACACCTTC. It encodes CASSLVPGENYGYTF. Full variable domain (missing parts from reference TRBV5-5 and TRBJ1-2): DAGVTQSPTHLIKTRGQQVTLRCSPISGHKSVSWYQQVLGQGPQFIFQYYEKEERGRGNFPDRFSARQFPNYSSELNVNALLLGDSALYLCASSLVPGENYGYTFGSGTRLTVV.

The CDR3, as DNA: TGCAGCGCCGAGCGGAGCCGAGAGACCCAGTACTTC. This codes for CSAERSRETQYF. The chain links TRBV29-1 to TRBJ2-5; perhaps TRBD2 as D (5 bases). This CDR3 comprises 12 residues. CDR1 is SQVTM and CDR2 is ANQGSEA in the germline V gene. The V end lost 7 bases, the J end lost 4 bases, and 13 bases lay between the germline ends.

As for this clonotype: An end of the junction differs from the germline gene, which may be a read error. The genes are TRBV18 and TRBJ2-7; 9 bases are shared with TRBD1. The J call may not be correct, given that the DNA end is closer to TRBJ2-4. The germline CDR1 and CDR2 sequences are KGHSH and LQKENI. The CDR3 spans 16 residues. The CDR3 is CANSARTGEAKNIQYF. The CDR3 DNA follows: TGTGCCAACTCAGCGCGGACAGGGGAGGCCAAAAACATTCAGTACTTC.

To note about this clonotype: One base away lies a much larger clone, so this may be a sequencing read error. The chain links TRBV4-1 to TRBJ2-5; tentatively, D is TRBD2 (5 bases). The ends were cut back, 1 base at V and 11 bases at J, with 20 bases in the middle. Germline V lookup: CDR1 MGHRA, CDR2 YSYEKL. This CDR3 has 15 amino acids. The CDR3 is CASSQGVGLYNEQYF. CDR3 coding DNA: TGCGCCAGCAGCCAAGGAGTAGGACTCTACAATGAGCAGTACTTC.

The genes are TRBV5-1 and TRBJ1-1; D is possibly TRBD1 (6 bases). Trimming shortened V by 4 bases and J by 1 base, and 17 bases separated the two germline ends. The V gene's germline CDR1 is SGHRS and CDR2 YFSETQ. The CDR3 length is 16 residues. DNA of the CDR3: TGCGCCAGCAGCCCTCCGGGGGGGGCGCGGAACACTGAAGCTTTCTTT. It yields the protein CASSPPGGARNTEAFF.

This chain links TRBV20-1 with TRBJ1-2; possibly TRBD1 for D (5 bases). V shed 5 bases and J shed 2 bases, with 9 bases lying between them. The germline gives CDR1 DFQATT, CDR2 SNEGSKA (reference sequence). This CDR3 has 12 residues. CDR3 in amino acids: CSAAQGNYGYTF. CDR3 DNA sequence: TGCAGTGCTGCTCAGGGAAACTATGGCTACACCTTC.

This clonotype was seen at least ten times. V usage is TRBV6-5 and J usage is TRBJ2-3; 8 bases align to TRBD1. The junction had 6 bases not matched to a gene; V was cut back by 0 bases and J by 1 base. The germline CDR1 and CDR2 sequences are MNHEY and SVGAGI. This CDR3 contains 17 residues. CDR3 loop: CASSYSAPGGGTDTQYF. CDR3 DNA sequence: TGTGCCAGCAGTTACTCCGCGCCAGGGGGCGGCACAGATACGCAGTATTTT.

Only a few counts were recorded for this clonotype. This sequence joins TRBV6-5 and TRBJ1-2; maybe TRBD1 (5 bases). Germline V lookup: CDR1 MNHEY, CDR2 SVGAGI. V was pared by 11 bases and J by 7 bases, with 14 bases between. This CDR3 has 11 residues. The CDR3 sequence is CAHGDGRGYTF. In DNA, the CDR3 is TGTGCCCACGGGGACGGGCGTGGCTACACCTTC.